This T cell receptor beta chain emerged from a study of blood T cell repertoires in COVID-19. At the level of the study: Samples of COVID-19 (acute and convalescent) were obtained from the United States, Italy and Spain. T cells, B-cell-depleted T cells, or PBMCs provided the cDNA or gDNA that served as material.

Germline values: CDR1 SGHRS, CDR2 YFSETQ. This CDR3 has 15 amino acids. V dropped 4 bases and J dropped 0 bases, with 11 bases sitting between them. As handled by the study authors: Researchers report that nucleated cell counts were estimated from reference gene primer amplification. This table comes from immunoSEQ multiplex PCR, and its TCRdb copy is limited to in-frame clones, with some not included. From that table come the V and J calls and clone size; the DNA was used to work out D and trimming. The data contain under 80,000 clones, approximately 87% of them singletons. The rearrangement joins TRBV5-1 to TRBJ1-3, with TRBD1 as a possible D gene (6 bases). This TCR came from a man older than 75 in a cohort sampled during active COVID-19. Sequencing was done on a sample of peripheral blood. CDR3 protein: CASSQRTDSGNTIYF. The CDR3 DNA is TGCGCCAGCAGCCAGAGGACAGACTCTGGAAACACCATATATTTT.